These 8 T cell receptor beta chains were all obtained from the same sample, sequenced in a study of OX40 agonist ivuxolimab in advanced cancers. Repertoires were generated with immunoSEQ multiplex PCR, while TCRdb's copy carries only in-frame clones and drops some. The sample carries over 55,000 clones, roughly 80% recorded once. Sample: CD4+ or CD8+ T cells sorted from blood, taken in a trial of the OX40 agonist ivuxolimab. The receptor set was obtained from an adult with an advanced solid tumor such as melanoma, head and neck, liver or kidney cancer.

This chain joins TRBV7-8 and TRBJ2-5; TRBD2 aligns across 7 bases. V lost 1 base, J lost 14 bases, and 4 bases stayed unmatched. The CDR3 consists of 11 residues. Germline assignment: CDR1 SGHVS and CDR2 FQNEAQ. The CDR3 sequence: CASSLGTSEYF. The DNA for the CDR3 is TGTGCCAGCAGCTTAGGTACTAGCGAATACTTC.

The chain is built from TRBV7-9 and TRBJ1-1; 8 positions match TRBD1. CDR1 SEHNR and CDR2 FQNEAQ come from the germline V gene (reference sequence). V shed 4 bases, J shed 4 bases, and the junction held 8 bases outside the gene matches. CDR3 length: 15 residues. The CDR3 DNA reads TGTGCCAGCAGCTCCTCGGACAGGGACGTCACTGAAGCTTTCTTT. This translates into CASSSSDRDVTEAFF.

As DNA, the CDR3 is TGTGCCAGCAGTGTTTATAGGGACTATGGCTACACCTTC. This gives the protein CASSVYRDYGYTF. This chain uses TRBV6-1 with TRBJ1-2; no clear D gene. V lost 4 bases, J lost 3 bases, and 9 bases lay in between. Germline V gives CDR1 MNHNS, CDR2 SASEGT. The CDR3 spans 13 residues.

This clone has just one count. This sequence joins TRBV7-9 and TRBJ2-7; D not resolved. Trimming shortened V by 4 bases and J by 6 bases, and 19 bases separated the two germline ends. The CDR3 totals 15 residues. Germline values: CDR1 SEHNR, CDR2 FQNEAQ (reference sequence). The CDR3 loop is CASSSTHREKGEQYF. CDR3 coding DNA: TGTGCCAGCAGCTCAACCCATAGGGAAAAAGGCGAGCAGTACTTC. The full variable domain, its missing parts supplied by reference TRBV7-9 and TRBJ2-7, is DTGVSQNPRHKITKRGQNVTFRCDPISEHNRLYWYRQTLGQGPEFLTYFQNEAQLEKSRLLSDRFSAERPKGSFSTLEIQRTEQGDSAMYLCASSSTHREKGEQYFGPGTRLTVT.

The gene calls are TRBV9 and TRBJ2-3; maybe TRBD2 (6 bases). The CDR3 sequence is 16 residues long. The germline CDR1 and CDR2 sequences are SGDLS and YYNGEE. The V end was cut by 0 bases, the J end by 0 bases, with 11 bases between. This chain's CDR3 is CASSVAGGASTDTQYF. The CDR3 DNA is TGTGCCAGCAGCGTAGCTGGCGGGGCGAGCACAGATACGCAGTATTTT.

The V gene is TRBV12-5, the J gene TRBJ1-2; D not resolved. V was shortened by 5 bases and J by 12 bases, with 7 bases between the two germline ends. Germline V gives CDR1 LGHNT, CDR2 FRNRAP. The CDR3 contains 9 residues. CDR3 residues: CASGPEDTF. The CDR3 DNA is TGTGCTAGTGGTCCAGAGGACACCTTC.

This clone has a single count. This sequence joins TRBV4-3 and TRBJ1-1; 8 nucleotides line up with TRBD1. The CDR3 is made up of 17 amino acids. V shed 0 bases and J 3 bases; nucleotides not matched to a gene: 9. Per germline, CDR1 LGHNA and CDR2 YSLEER. This CDR3 reads CASSQDTVTGEDTEAFF. The CDR3 bases are TGCGCCAGCAGCCAAGATACGGTGACAGGGGAAGACACTGAAGCTTTCTTT.

CDR3 residues: CASHETGPYYGYTF. The CDR3 DNA sequence: TGTGCCAGCCACGAGACAGGGCCGTACTATGGCTACACCTTC. The J gene is TRBJ1-2, the V gene TRBV6-6; 7 nucleotides match TRBD1. Trimming at V came to 8 bases and at J to 3 bases, leaving 9 bases not matched to a gene. The CDR3 has 14 amino acids. Germline loops: CDR1 MNHNY, CDR2 SVGAGI (reference sequence).